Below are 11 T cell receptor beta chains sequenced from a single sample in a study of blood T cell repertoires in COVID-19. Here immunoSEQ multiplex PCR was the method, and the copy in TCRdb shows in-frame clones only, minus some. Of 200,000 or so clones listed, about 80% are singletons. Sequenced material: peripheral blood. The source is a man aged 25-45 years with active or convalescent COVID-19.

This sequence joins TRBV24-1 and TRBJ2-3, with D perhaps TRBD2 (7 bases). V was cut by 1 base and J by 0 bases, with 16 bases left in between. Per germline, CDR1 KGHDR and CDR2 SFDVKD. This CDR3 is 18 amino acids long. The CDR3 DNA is TGTGCCACCAGTGATTTAGGGGGGCGGGGGACGAGCACAGATACGCAGTATTTT. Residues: CATSDLGGRGTSTDTQYF.

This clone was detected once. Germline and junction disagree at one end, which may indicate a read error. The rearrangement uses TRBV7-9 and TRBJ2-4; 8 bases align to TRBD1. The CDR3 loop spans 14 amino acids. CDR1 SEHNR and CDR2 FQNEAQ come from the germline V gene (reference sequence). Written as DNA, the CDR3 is TGTGCCAGCAGCTTCTACTTGACAGGGGAAGTCAACCAGTTC. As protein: CASSFYLTGEVNQF.

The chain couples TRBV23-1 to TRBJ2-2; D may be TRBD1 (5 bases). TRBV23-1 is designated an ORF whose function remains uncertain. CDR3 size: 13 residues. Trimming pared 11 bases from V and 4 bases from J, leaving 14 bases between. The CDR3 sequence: CAPGAGSTGELFF. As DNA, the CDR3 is TGCGCCCCTGGAGCAGGGTCCACCGGGGAGCTGTTTTTT.

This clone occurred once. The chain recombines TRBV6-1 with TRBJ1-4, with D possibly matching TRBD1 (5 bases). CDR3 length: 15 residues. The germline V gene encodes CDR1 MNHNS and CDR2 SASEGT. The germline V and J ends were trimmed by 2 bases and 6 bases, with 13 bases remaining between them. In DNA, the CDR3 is TGTGCCAGCAGTGAAAATAAGGGGTGGGATGAAAAACTGTTTTTT. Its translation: CASSENKGWDEKLFF.

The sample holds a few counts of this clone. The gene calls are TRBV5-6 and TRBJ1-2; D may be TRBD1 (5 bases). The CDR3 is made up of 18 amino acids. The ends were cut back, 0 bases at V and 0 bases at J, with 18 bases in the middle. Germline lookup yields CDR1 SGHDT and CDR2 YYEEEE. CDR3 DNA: TGTGCCAGCAGCTTGGATTCGGGGGGACCGCCGGCTAACTATGGCTACACCTTC. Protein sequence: CASSLDSGGPPANYGYTF.

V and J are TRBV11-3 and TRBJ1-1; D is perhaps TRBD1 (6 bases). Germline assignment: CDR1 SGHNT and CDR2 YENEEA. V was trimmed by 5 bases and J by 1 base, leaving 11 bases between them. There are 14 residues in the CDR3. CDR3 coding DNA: TGTGCCAGCAGCCCTGGACAGTGGAACACTGAAGCTTTCTTT. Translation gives CASSPGQWNTEAFF.

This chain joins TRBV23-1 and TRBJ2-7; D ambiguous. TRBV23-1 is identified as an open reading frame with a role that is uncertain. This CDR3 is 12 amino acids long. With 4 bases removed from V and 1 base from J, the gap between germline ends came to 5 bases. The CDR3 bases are TGCGCCAGCAGTCCCCAGTCCTACGAGCAGTACTTC. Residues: CASSPQSYEQYF.

The CDR3 nucleotides read TGTGCAAGTCGCTTCCTGACAGGGGCCGGGCAGCCCCAGCATTTT. It translates to CASRFLTGAGQPQHF. The genes are TRBV12-2 and TRBJ1-5; the table's D call of TRBD1 was not tested on the DNA. TRBV12-2 is classified as a pseudogene. This CDR3 region has 15 residues.

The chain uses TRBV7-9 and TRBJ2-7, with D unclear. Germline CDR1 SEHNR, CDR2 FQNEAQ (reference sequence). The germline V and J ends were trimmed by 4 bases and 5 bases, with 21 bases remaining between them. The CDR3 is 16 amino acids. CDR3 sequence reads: CASSSNSQRLADEQYF. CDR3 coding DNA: TGTGCCAGCAGCTCCAACTCTCAGAGGCTGGCTGACGAGCAGTACTTC.

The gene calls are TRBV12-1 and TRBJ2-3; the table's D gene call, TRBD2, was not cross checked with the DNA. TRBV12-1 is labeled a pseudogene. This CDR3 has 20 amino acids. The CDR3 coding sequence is TGTGCCAGCAGCTTTGTCCCTCATTGGACTAGCGGGACTAGCACAGATACGCAGTATTTT. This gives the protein CASSFVPHWTSGTSTDTQYF.

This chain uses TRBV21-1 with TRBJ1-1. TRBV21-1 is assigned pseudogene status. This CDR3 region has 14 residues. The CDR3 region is CASSKSGRCTEAFF. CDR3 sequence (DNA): TGTGCCAGCAGCAAAAGCGGGAGGTGCACTGAAGCTTTCTTT.